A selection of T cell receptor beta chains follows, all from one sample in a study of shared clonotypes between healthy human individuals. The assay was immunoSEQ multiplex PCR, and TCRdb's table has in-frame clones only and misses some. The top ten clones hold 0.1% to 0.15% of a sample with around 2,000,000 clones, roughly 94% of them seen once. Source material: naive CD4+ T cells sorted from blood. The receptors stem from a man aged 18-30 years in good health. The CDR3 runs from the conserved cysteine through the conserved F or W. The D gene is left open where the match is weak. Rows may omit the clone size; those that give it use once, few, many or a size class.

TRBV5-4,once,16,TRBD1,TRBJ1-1,CASGDRGPIGDTEAFF,TGTGCCAGCGGAGACAGGGGGCCGATTGGGGACACTGAAGCTTTCTTT
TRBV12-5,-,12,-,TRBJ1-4,CASALMEEKLFF,TGTGCTAGTGCCTTAATGGAGGAAAAACTGTTTTTT
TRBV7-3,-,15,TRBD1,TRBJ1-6,CASSLTATGNSPLHF,TGTGCCAGCAGCTTAACGGCGACAGGGAATTCACCCCTCCACTTT
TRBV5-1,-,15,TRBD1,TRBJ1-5,CASSPGQGLDQPQHF,TGCGCCAGCAGCCCGGGACAGGGTTTGGATCAGCCCCAGCATTTT
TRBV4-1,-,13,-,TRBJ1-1,CASSLQGSTEAFF,TGCGCCAGCAGCCTGCAGGGGAGCACTGAAGCTTTCTTT
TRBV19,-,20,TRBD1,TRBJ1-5,CASSRKIPGTGGKSNQPQHF,TGTGCCAGTAGCCGCAAGATTCCCGGGACAGGGGGCAAAAGCAATCAGCCCCAGCATTTT
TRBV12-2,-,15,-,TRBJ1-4,CASRGKMDPNEKLFF,TGTGCAAGTAGGGGGAAGATGGACCCTAATGAAAAACTGTTTTTT
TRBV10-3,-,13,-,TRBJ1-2,CAISEPREGGYTF,TGTGCCATCAGTGAGCCGAGGGAAGGTGGCTACACCTTC
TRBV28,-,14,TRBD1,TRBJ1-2,CASSPGQGPYGYTF,TGTGCCAGCAGCCCAGGACAGGGTCCCTATGGCTACACCTTC
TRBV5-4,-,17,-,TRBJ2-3,CASSLAVGAYSTDTQYF,TGTGCCAGCAGCTTGGCGGTCGGGGCTTATAGCACAGATACGCAGTATTTT
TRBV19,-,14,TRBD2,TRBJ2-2,CASSRPGGPGELFF,TGTGCCAGTAGTCGACCGGGGGGGCCCGGGGAGCTGTTTTTT
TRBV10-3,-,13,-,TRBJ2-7,CAISLTEMYEQYF,TGTGCCATCAGCCTAACAGAGATGTACGAGCAGTACTTC
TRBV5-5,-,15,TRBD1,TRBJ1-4,CASRGTGVTNEKLFF,TGTGCCAGCAGAGGCACAGGGGTTACTAATGAAAAACTGTTTTTT
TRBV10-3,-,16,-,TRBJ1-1,CAIREEPGIPNTEAFF,TGTGCCATCAGGGAGGAACCAGGGATCCCGAACACTGAAGCTTTCTTT
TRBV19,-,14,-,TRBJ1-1,CASSIARGNTEAFF,TGTGCCAGTAGTATAGCCCGGGGGAACACTGAAGCTTTCTTT
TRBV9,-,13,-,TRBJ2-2,CASSVIGTGELFF,TGTGCCAGCAGCGTAATAGGAACCGGGGAGCTGTTTTTT
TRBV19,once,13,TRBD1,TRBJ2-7,CASGPTGAHEQYF,TGTGCCAGTGGCCCGACAGGGGCCCACGAGCAGTACTTC
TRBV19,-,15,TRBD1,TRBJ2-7,CASSNPGQGLSEQYF,TGTGCCAGTAGTAATCCGGGACAGGGCTTGTCCGAGCAGTACTTC
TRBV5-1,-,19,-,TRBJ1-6,CASSPKSGTPSSYNSPLHF,TGCGCCAGCAGCCCGAAGAGCGGGACCCCAAGCTCCTATAATTCACCCCTCCACTTT
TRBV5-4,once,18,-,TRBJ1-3,CASSLEGASQSSGNTIYF,TGTGCCAGCAGCTTGGAGGGCGCCAGTCAAAGCTCTGGAAACACCATATATTTT
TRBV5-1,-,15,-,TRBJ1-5,CASSLEGSGNQPQHF,TGCGCCAGCAGCTTGGAGGGAAGTGGCAATCAGCCCCAGCATTTT
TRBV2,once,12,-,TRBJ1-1,CASSETRVKAFF,TGTGCCAGCAGTGAGACGAGGGTGAAAGCTTTCTTT
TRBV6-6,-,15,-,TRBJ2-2,CASSWSPSNTGELFF,TGTGCCAGCAGTTGGTCCCCGTCGAACACCGGGGAGCTGTTTTTT
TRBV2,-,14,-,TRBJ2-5,CASSDNGIPETQYF,TGTGCCAGCAGTGATAATGGCATCCCAGAGACCCAGTACTTC
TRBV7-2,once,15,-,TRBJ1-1,CASSLARLGGTEAFF,TGTGCCAGCAGCTTAGCTCGTCTGGGGGGCACTGAAGCTTTCTTT
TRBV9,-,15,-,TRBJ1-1,CASSVGPGSNTEAFF,TGTGCCAGCAGCGTAGGACCGGGATCGAACACTGAAGCTTTCTTT
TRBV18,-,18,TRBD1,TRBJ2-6,CASSPPGQGAIGANVLTF,TGTGCCAGCTCACCACCGGGACAGGGGGCCATTGGGGCCAACGTCCTGACTTTC
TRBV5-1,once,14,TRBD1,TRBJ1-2,CASSASGGDYGYTF,TGCGCCAGCAGCGCCTCAGGGGGCGACTATGGCTACACCTTC